Below, 25 T cell receptor beta chains from the same sample are listed, as sequenced in a study of shared clonotypes between healthy human individuals. The method was immunoSEQ multiplex PCR; TCRdb's version includes in-frame clones alone and lacks a portion of them. The top ten hold around 13% of the sample, which has fewer than 650,000 clones, about 80% seen once. Sequencing was done on a sample of PBMCs. The receptors shown here come from a woman aged 40-49 years in good health. Some clones in this sample may be carry-over from other donors' samples.

The V gene is TRBV5-1, the J gene TRBJ2-7; D is possibly TRBD2 (6 bases). There are 13 residues in the CDR3. Trimming pared 4 bases from V and 2 bases from J, leaving 10 bases between. The germline V gene encodes CDR1 SGHRS and CDR2 YFSETQ. The CDR3 nucleotides are TGCGCCAGCAGCGGCGGGACCCCCTACGAGCAGTACTTC. This encodes CASSGGTPYEQYF.

This clone was observed a few times. V is TRBV20-1 and J is TRBJ2-7; the D gene is possibly TRBD1 (6 bases). Germline V gene sequence: CDR1 DFQATT, CDR2 SNEGSKA (reference sequence). Trimming stripped 7 bases from V and 4 bases from J, with 11 bases between. The CDR3 has 11 residues. Here the CDR3 DNA reads TGCAGTGTACGGACAGTTTACGAGCAGTACTTC. Translated: CSVRTVYEQYF.

The chain uses TRBV30 and TRBJ2-3; D is unclear. The CDR3 is 13 residues long. Deletions cut 0 bases from V and 5 bases from J, with 9 bases between. The germline V gene has CDR1 GTSNPN and CDR2 SVGIG (reference sequence). CDR3 in amino acids: CAWSVASEDTQYF. CDR3 nucleotide sequence: TGTGCCTGGAGTGTGGCGTCAGAAGATACGCAGTATTTT.

Points on this clone: One base separates it from a far larger clone, so it is likely a read error. This chain links TRBV30 with TRBJ1-2, with D hard to call. The CDR3 has 14 amino acids. With 4 bases removed from V and 8 bases from J, the gap between germline ends came to 20 bases. Germline V CDR1 and CDR2: GTSNPN, SVGIG (reference sequence). The CDR3 coding sequence is TGTGCCTGGAACGGCAAAGGTGGCATAGGGGGCTACACCTTC. Protein: CAWNGKGGIGGYTF.

The chain recombines TRBV9 with TRBJ1-1; D uncertain. The ends were cut back, 0 bases at V and 5 bases at J, with 8 bases in the middle. Per the germline V gene, CDR1 is SGDLS and CDR2 is YYNGEE. The CDR3 consists of 13 residues. CDR3: CASSVGAGTEAFF. CDR3 in DNA: TGTGCCAGCAGCGTAGGGGCGGGAACTGAAGCTTTCTTT.

This clone was seen a handful of times. The chain combines TRBV30 with TRBJ2-7, with a weak D call TRBD2 (6 bases). Per germline, CDR1 GTSNPN and CDR2 SVGIG (reference sequence). Trimming left V 3 bases short and J 3 bases short, with 18 bases between. This CDR3 contains 15 residues. The CDR3, as DNA: TGTGCCTGGAGGGGAGGTCGGAACTCGAACTACGAGCAGTACTTC. It encodes CAWRGGRNSNYEQYF.

The genes are TRBV5-5 and TRBJ1-1, with no clear D. Trimming left V 4 bases short and J 1 base short, with 20 bases between. Germline V lookup: CDR1 SGHKS, CDR2 YYEKEE (reference sequence). This CDR3 has 17 amino acids. The CDR3: CASSQSLRRSRNTEAFF. The CDR3 nucleotides read TGTGCCAGCAGCCAAAGTCTTAGGCGCTCGAGGAACACTGAAGCTTTCTTT.

The chain has TRBV9 and TRBJ2-2, with D possibly being TRBD1 (5 bases). V dropped 4 bases and J dropped 5 bases, with 9 bases sitting between them. In germline, CDR1 is SGDLS, CDR2 YYNGEE. The CDR3 totals 13 residues. CDR3 in amino acids: CASSFRGTGELFF. The CDR3 bases are TGTGCCAGCAGCTTTAGGGGAACCGGGGAGCTGTTTTTT.

This chain joins TRBV7-9 and TRBJ2-2; 8 bases agree with TRBD1. Per the germline V gene, CDR1 is SEHNR and CDR2 is FQNEAQ (reference sequence). Trimming at V came to 4 bases and at J to 4 bases, leaving 8 bases not matched to a gene. CDR3 length: 16 amino acids. The CDR3 bases are TGTGCCAGCAGCTCCTGGACAGGGTCGGGCACCGGGGAGCTGTTTTTT. Protein sequence: CASSSWTGSGTGELFF. Full variable domain (rest looked up from reference TRBV7-9 and TRBJ2-2): DTGVSQNPRHKITKRGQNVTFRCDPISEHNRLYWYRQTLGQGPEFLTYFQNEAQLEKSRLLSDRFSAERPKGSFSTLEIQRTEQGDSAMYLCASSSWTGSGTGELFFGEGSRLTVL.

The chain couples TRBV19 to TRBJ2-3, with 9 nucleotides matching TRBD2. The CDR3 is 13 residues long. Germline trimming cut 7 bases from V and 2 bases from J; bases unmatched to any gene: 1. Per germline, CDR1 LNHDA and CDR2 SQIVND (reference sequence). For the CDR3, the DNA is TGTGCCAGTACTAGCGGGGTCACAGATACGCAGTATTTT. Translating gives CASTSGVTDTQYF.

Note on this clone: It may be a read error: a sequence one base away is much more abundant. The chain has TRBV9 and TRBJ2-2, with TRBD2 matching over 9 bases. The germline V gene encodes CDR1 SGDLS and CDR2 YYNGEE. This CDR3 spans 17 amino acids. V was clipped by 4 bases and J by 1 base; unmatched bases: 8. The CDR3 DNA sequence: TGTGCCAGCAGCCTCCGGCGAGCGGGAGGGAACACCGGGGAGCTGTTTTTT. Its protein is CASSLRRAGGNTGELFF.

The chain recombines TRBV6-6 with TRBJ2-7; no clear D gene. Trimming shortened V by 6 bases and J by 3 bases, and 12 bases separated the two germline ends. The length of the CDR3 is 13 residues. Germline lookup yields CDR1 MNHNY and CDR2 SVGAGI (reference sequence). CDR3 sequence reads: CASRSLGDYEQYF. Written as DNA, the CDR3 is TGTGCCAGCAGAAGCCTTGGAGACTACGAGCAGTACTTC.

This clone has a count of ten or more. This sample includes further DNA sequences coding for the same CDR3. This rearrangement joins TRBV9 to TRBJ1-2, with TRBD1 matching 7 bases. The CDR3 covers 12 residues. The germline V gene has CDR1 SGDLS and CDR2 YYNGEE. The junction had 3 bases not matched to a gene; V was cut back by 3 bases and J by 7 bases. CDR3 loop: CASSATGVGYTF. The CDR3 nucleotides read TGTGCCAGCAGCGCAACAGGGGTTGGCTACACCTTC.

V is TRBV29-1 and J is TRBJ2-7, with 8 bases that match TRBD1. Germline loops: CDR1 SQVTM, CDR2 ANQGSEA. There are 12 residues in the CDR3. V trimming: 5 bases; J trimming: 5 bases; junction bases outside the gene matches: 5. The CDR3 spells CSVREDRDEQYF. The CDR3 DNA reads as TGCAGCGTTCGAGAGGACAGGGACGAGCAGTACTTC.

The CDR3 DNA sequence: TGTGCCAGCAGCCGTACCGGGAGGGAGACCCAGTACTTC. Its translation: CASSRTGRETQYF. The chain joins TRBV7-8 to TRBJ2-5, with TRBD2 identical over 7 bases. The CDR3 has 13 residues. V lost 5 bases and J lost 5; bases outside the gene matches: 5. Germline values: CDR1 SGHVS, CDR2 FQNEAQ. Supplemented by reference TRBV7-8 and TRBJ2-5, the full variable domain reads GAGVSQSPRYKVAKRGQDVALRCDPISGHVSLFWYQQALGQGPEFLTYFQNEAQLDKSGLPSDRFFAERPEGSVSTLKIQRTQQEDSAVYLCASSRTGRETQYFGPGTRLLVL.

About this clone: The sample carries other DNA sequences with the same CDR3. DNA of the CDR3: TGTGCCATCAGCTCTACAGGGGATCAGCCCCAGCATTTT. Translation gives CAISSTGDQPQHF. This chain connects TRBV10-3 to TRBJ1-5, with TRBD1 matching over 7 bases. Trimming removed 6 bases from V and 5 bases from J; junction bases left unmatched: 4. Germline V lookup: CDR1 ENHRY, CDR2 SYGVKD. The length of the CDR3 is 13 residues.

The chain links TRBV5-1 to TRBJ2-3; 9 nucleotides match TRBD2. Germline CDR1 and CDR2: SGHRS and YFSETQ. Losses at the gene ends were 0 bases for V and 3 bases for J; bases not matched to a gene: 5. The CDR3 is made up of 16 amino acids. In DNA form, the CDR3 reads TGCGCCAGCAGCTTGGTTAGCGGGAGTCGGACAGATACGCAGTATTTT. This translates into CASSLVSGSRTDTQYF.

J is TRBJ2-5 and V is TRBV6-6; TRBD1 matches 11 bases. The V and J ends lost 4 bases and 5 bases, in that order; junction bases with no gene match: 6. The CDR3 is made up of 15 amino acids. Germline V gene sequence: CDR1 MNHNY, CDR2 SVGAGI (reference sequence). The CDR3 region has the DNA TGTGCCAGCAGTTGGGGACAGGGGGAGACTGAGACCCAGTACTTC. It is translated as CASSWGQGETETQYF.

This sequence joins TRBV28 and TRBJ2-1; perhaps TRBD2 as D (5 bases). Trimming cost V 4 bases and J 9 bases, with 10 bases left between them. CDR1 and CDR2 (germline): MDHEN, SYDVKM. This CDR3 spans 12 amino acids. CDR3: CASSSSHVEQFF. The CDR3 coding sequence is TGTGCCAGCAGTTCTAGCCACGTTGAGCAGTTCTTC.

The chain carries TRBV7-6 and TRBJ2-2, with D unresolved. Deletions cut 2 bases from V and 0 bases from J, with 13 bases between. CDR1 is SGHVS and CDR2 is FNYEAQ in the germline V gene. The length of the CDR3 is 17 residues. The CDR3 nucleotides are TGTGCCAGCAGCTTAAGGTCGCGCGGACCGAACACCGGGGAGCTGTTTTTT. Amino acid sequence: CASSLRSRGPNTGELFF.

This chain links TRBV27 with TRBJ2-5; D gene uncertain. Trimming left V 3 bases short and J 2 bases short, with 10 bases between. Germline V lookup: CDR1 MNHEY, CDR2 SMNVEV (reference sequence). This CDR3 is built from 14 residues. The CDR3 DNA is TGTGCCAGCAGTTTTATTGGGCCTCAAGAGACCCAGTACTTC. Amino acid sequence: CASSFIGPQETQYF.

About this clone itself: One end of the junction does not line up with germline, which may come from a read error. CDR3 sequence: CASSLYNTFGKIF. CDR3 coding DNA: TGTGCCAGCAGCTTATATAACACCTTCGGTAAAATCTTC. This sequence joins TRBV7-2 and TRBJ2-4; D is unclear. Looked up from germline, CDR1 is SGHTA and CDR2 is FQGNSA. The CDR3 length is 13 residues.

A note on this clone: This may come from a read error, since a much larger clone is one base off. The chain has TRBV30 and TRBJ2-7; 7 nucleotides match TRBD2. Germline V gene sequence: CDR1 GTSNPN, CDR2 SVGIG (reference sequence). The CDR3 runs to 13 residues. The CDR3 nucleotides are TGTGTCTGGGAGGGTCCCTTTAAGGGCGAGCAGTACTTC. As protein: CVWEGPFKGEQYF.

This clone was seen a few times. The V gene is TRBV7-2, the J gene TRBJ2-1; maybe TRBD2 (6 bases). The germline V gene encodes CDR1 SGHTA and CDR2 FQGNSA. This CDR3 spans 15 amino acids. Trimming took off 4 bases at V and 2 bases at J, with 12 bases between the two ends. CDR3 residues: CASSSPGLTYNEQFF. In nucleotides, the CDR3 is TGTGCCAGCAGCTCCCCGGGACTGACCTACAATGAGCAGTTCTTC.

This clone was recorded many times. For the CDR3, the DNA is TGTGCCAGCAGCCCTGAGCAGTACTTC. Translating it yields CASSPEQYF. This chain uses TRBV6-8 with TRBJ2-7; no reliable D call. This CDR3 region has 9 residues. CDR1 is MNHGY, CDR2 SAAAGT, per germline. Trimming took 6 bases from V and 7 from J, leaving 4 bases between them.